These 27 T cell receptor beta chains came from one sample sequenced in a study of blood T cell repertoires in COVID-19. Profiled with immunoSEQ multiplex PCR; TCRdb holds only in-frame clones, not every one. The repertoire includes over 150,000 clones, approximately 80% of them detected once, and 6.9% sits in the top ten. Source material: peripheral blood. The source is a human donor with acute or convalescent COVID-19. The donor label of this sample is uncertain.

The chain employs TRBV5-1 and TRBJ1-3; 7 bases map to TRBD1. The CDR3 runs 14 residues. V lost 0 bases to trimming and J lost 3 bases; unmatched junction nucleotides: 0. Germline V gene data show CDR1 as SGHRS and CDR2 as YFSETQ. The CDR3 sequence: CASSLGQGGNTIYF. CDR3 nucleotides: TGCGCCAGCAGCTTGGGACAGGGTGGAAACACCATATATTTT.

V is TRBV24-1 and J is TRBJ1-2, with a tentative D call TRBD1 (5 bases). Germline V gene data show CDR1 as KGHDR and CDR2 as SFDVKD. The CDR3 length is 13 residues. V gave up 6 bases and J gave up 8 bases, with 15 bases separating them. DNA of the CDR3: TGTGCCACCAGTTATTCTGGGGCAAGGGGCTACACCTTC. This translates into CATSYSGARGYTF.

In DNA form, the CDR3 reads TGTGCCAGCGGCCCCGGGACACTAGAGACCCAGTACTTC. Residues: CASGPGTLETQYF. The chain uses TRBV6-2 or TRBV6-3 and TRBJ2-5; D is possibly TRBD1 (6 bases). The CDR3 runs 13 residues. Germline CDR1 reads MNHEY; CDR2 reads SVGEGT. The V gene lost 8 bases and the J gene lost 4 bases, with 14 bases spanning the gap.

A few counts support this clone. The same CDR3 is also encoded by other DNA sequences in this sample. The chain recombines TRBV5-1 with TRBJ1-2; TRBD1 matches at 7 bases. This CDR3 region has 14 residues. After removal of 4 bases from V and 3 bases from J, the junction contained 6 bases not matched to a gene. Germline CDR1 SGHRS, CDR2 YFSETQ. CDR3 amino acids: CASSPTGTDYGYTF. The CDR3 region has the DNA TGCGCCAGCAGCCCGACAGGGACGGACTATGGCTACACCTTC.

The chain employs TRBV7-9 and TRBJ2-1; 15 bases fit TRBD2. This CDR3 spans 18 amino acids. The J segment lost 5 bases and the V segment lost 0 bases, leaving 5 bases of the junction unmatched. Germline V gene data show CDR1 as SEHNR and CDR2 as FQNEAQ (reference sequence). The CDR3 here is CASSLAWTSGRANNEQFF. The CDR3 DNA sequence: TGTGCCAGCAGCTTAGCTTGGACTAGCGGGAGGGCCAACAATGAGCAGTTCTTC.

The chain joins TRBV6-6 to TRBJ2-7; TRBD2 aligns across 8 bases. Germline CDR1 is MNHNY and CDR2 is SVGAGI (reference sequence). V lost 6 bases to trimming and J lost 7 bases; unmatched junction nucleotides: 11. The CDR3 is 14 residues long. The CDR3 here is CASSLGLARGEQYF. Written as DNA, the CDR3 is TGTGCCAGCAGCCTAGGACTAGCTAGAGGGGAGCAGTACTTC.

This clone showed up just a few times. The chain recombines TRBV12-5 with TRBJ1-1, with D possibly TRBD1 on 5 matching bases. The CDR3 is 15 amino acids. Germline CDR1 LGHNT, CDR2 FRNRAP. The V and J ends lost 0 bases and 6 bases respectively, with 14 bases between them. The CDR3 spells CASGLVGTFGPEAFF. CDR3 in DNA: TGTGCTAGTGGTTTGGTGGGGACTTTCGGACCTGAAGCTTTCTTT.

The V call is TRBV5-1, the J call TRBJ2-7; the D is unclear. The length of the CDR3 is 14 residues. Germline assignment: CDR1 SGHRS and CDR2 YFSETQ. Deletions cut 0 bases from V and 3 bases from J, with 10 bases between. The DNA of the CDR3 is TGCGCCAGCAGCTTGGACAATCCGGGCTACGAGCAGTACTTC. This codes for CASSLDNPGYEQYF. The variable domain in full, with the rest retrieved from reference TRBV5-1 and TRBJ2-7, is KAGVTQTPRYLIKTRGQQVTLSCSPISGHRSVSWYQQTPGQGLQFLFEYFSETQRNKGNFPGRFSGRQFSNSRSEMNVSTLELGDSALYLCASSLDNPGYEQYFGPGTRLTVT.

This chain joins TRBV18 and TRBJ2-3; 11 positions agree with TRBD2. The CDR3 is made up of 16 amino acids. Trimming took 2 bases from V and 6 from J; bases not matched to a gene: 7. From germline, CDR1 is KGHSH and CDR2 LQKENI. The CDR3, as DNA: TGTGCCAGCTCACCATATCCGGCTAGCGGGAGGGATACGCAGTATTTT. Translation: CASSPYPASGRDTQYF.

This sequence joins TRBV19 and TRBJ2-3; 9 nucleotides align to TRBD1. From germline, CDR1 is LNHDA and CDR2 SQIVND (reference sequence). The V gene end was trimmed by 8 bases and the J gene end by 2 bases; junction bases not matched to a gene: 5. The CDR3 covers 14 residues. The CDR3: CASWTGDSTDTQYF. CDR3 in DNA: TGTGCCAGTTGGACAGGGGATTCCACAGATACGCAGTATTTT.

The J gene is TRBJ2-1, the V gene TRBV28; D call uncertain. This CDR3 has 13 residues. The V gene's germline CDR1 is MDHEN and CDR2 SYDVKM. V lost 4 bases, J lost 3 bases, and 7 bases lay in between. The CDR3 spells CASSSDFYNEQFF. The CDR3, as DNA: TGTGCCAGCAGTTCCGACTTCTACAATGAGCAGTTCTTC.

V usage is TRBV28 and J usage is TRBJ1-2; D remains ambiguous. V lost 5 bases, J lost 8 bases, and 9 bases lay in between. The germline V gene encodes CDR1 MDHEN and CDR2 SYDVKM. CDR3 length: 11 amino acids. CDR3: CASSPDLGYTF. In DNA form, the CDR3 reads TGTGCCAGCAGTCCCGACTTAGGCTACACCTTC.

J is TRBJ1-1 and V is TRBV5-5; D ambiguous. V lost 6 bases and J lost 6, with 15 bases in between. The CDR3 is 13 residues long. Germline loops: CDR1 SGHKS, CDR2 YYEKEE (reference sequence). CDR3 amino acids: CASTRFVQAEAFF. DNA for the CDR3: TGTGCCAGCACCCGCTTCGTACAAGCTGAAGCTTTCTTT.

The CDR3 region is CASSVGGGDGYTF. The DNA of the CDR3 is TGTGCCAGCAGCGTAGGCGGGGGGGATGGCTACACCTTC. The V gene is TRBV9, the J gene TRBJ1-2; D is possibly TRBD1 (5 bases). The germline gives CDR1 SGDLS, CDR2 YYNGEE. The V gene lost 0 bases and the J gene lost 6 bases, with 9 bases spanning the gap. This CDR3 comprises 13 residues.

The rearrangement joins TRBV7-2 to TRBJ2-1; 10 positions agree with TRBD2. This CDR3 is built from 16 residues. The trim removed 1 base at V and 9 bases at J, leaving 9 bases unmatched. Germline V gene data show CDR1 as SGHTA and CDR2 as FQGNSA. This CDR3 reads CASSLGLSGRASEQFF. The CDR3, as DNA: TGTGCCAGCAGCTTAGGACTAAGCGGGAGGGCCAGTGAGCAGTTCTTC.

The V and J genes are TRBV11-2 and TRBJ1-3; TRBD1 might be the D (6 bases). Trimming removed 5 bases from V and 2 bases from J, with 16 bases in between. Germline values: CDR1 SGHAT, CDR2 FQNNGV. The CDR3 spans 16 residues. The CDR3 nucleotides are TGTGCCAGCAGCCCCCTGACAGGCGGGCCTGGAAACACCATATATTTT. As protein: CASSPLTGGPGNTIYF.

In its sample, this clone was seen a few times. J is TRBJ2-7 and V is TRBV29-1; TRBD1 agrees at 8 bases. The germline CDR1 and CDR2 sequences are SQVTM and ANQGSEA. The CDR3 sequence is 12 residues long. V lost 7 bases and J lost 5; bases outside the gene matches: 7. CDR3 in amino acids: CSGRQGHDEQYF. CDR3 DNA: TGCAGCGGTAGACAGGGGCACGACGAGCAGTACTTC.

V is TRBV25-1 and J is TRBJ1-4; 9 nucleotides agree with TRBD1. V dropped 2 bases and J dropped 10; count of bases not matched to a gene: 2. The CDR3 totals 13 residues. Germline V lookup: CDR1 MGHDK, CDR2 SYGVNS. This CDR3 is CASSEGGQGKLFF. Written as DNA, the CDR3 is TGTGCCAGCAGTGAAGGGGGACAGGGAAAACTGTTTTTT.

This clone was counted a few times. This chain links TRBV6-1 with TRBJ2-1; D is perhaps TRBD2 (6 bases). CDR3 length: 14 residues. Germline CDR1 and CDR2: MNHNS and SASEGT. Trimming removed 0 bases at V and 8 bases at J, with 11 bases between. The CDR3 DNA reads TGTGCCAGCAGTGAAGCGGGGGGACGTTATGAGCAGTTCTTC. Its protein is CASSEAGGRYEQFF.

The chain joins TRBV7-9 to TRBJ1-2; D remains ambiguous. The CDR3 is made up of 13 amino acids. Germline CDR1 and CDR2: SEHNR and FQNEAQ (reference sequence). V gave up 8 bases and J gave up 5 bases, with 15 bases separating them. CDR3 nucleotides: TGTGCCAGCTCACGGAGCGAACGGTATGGCTACACCTTC. Residues: CASSRSERYGYTF.

This clone was observed once. V gene TRBV14 combines with J gene TRBJ1-1; the D gene is possibly TRBD1 (5 bases). The CDR3 length is 14 residues. V was cut by 5 bases and J by 7 bases, with 17 bases left in between. Germline CDR1 reads SGHDN; CDR2 reads FVKESK. This chain's CDR3 is CASSRPGLRNEAFF. DNA for the CDR3: TGTGCCAGCAGCAGACCGGGACTGAGAAATGAAGCTTTCTTT. The whole variable domain, remainder taken from reference TRBV14 and TRBJ1-1, is EAGVTQFPSHSVIEKGQTVTLRCDPISGHDNLYWYRRVMGKEIKFLLHFVKESKQDESGMPNNRFLAERTGGTYSTLKVQPAELEDSGVYFCASSRPGLRNEAFFGQGTRLTVV.

The genes are TRBV3-1 (or the pseudogene TRBV3-2) and TRBJ1-2; D is uncertain. This CDR3 has 14 residues. V was pared by 3 bases and J by 4 bases, with 12 bases between. Germline loops: CDR1 LGHDT, CDR2 YNNKEL (reference sequence). The CDR3 loop reads CASSQGMAGYGYTF. Here the CDR3 DNA reads TGTGCCAGCAGCCAGGGCATGGCTGGCTATGGCTACACCTTC.

This clone was recorded once. The rearrangement links TRBV5-5 to TRBJ2-1; weak D call: TRBD2 (5 bases). Germline loops: CDR1 SGHKS, CDR2 YYEKEE (reference sequence). The CDR3 is 15 amino acids. Trimming took off 3 bases at V and 2 bases at J, with 12 bases between the two ends. The CDR3 loop is CASSSYSGTYNEQFF. For the CDR3, the DNA is TGTGCCAGCAGCTCATACAGCGGAACCTACAATGAGCAGTTCTTC.

This clone was picked up a small number of times. This chain connects TRBV5-1 to TRBJ2-3; a possible D gene is TRBD2 (5 bases). The CDR3 covers 16 residues. Per the germline V gene, CDR1 is SGHRS and CDR2 is YFSETQ. V lost 0 bases and J 5 bases, leaving 16 bases between the germline ends. CDR3 bases: TGCGCCAGCAGCTTGGGTTTACGGGGAATTAAAGATACGCAGTATTTT. Translation gives CASSLGLRGIKDTQYF.

This chain uses TRBV25-1 with TRBJ1-1; D is undetermined. The CDR3 sequence is 14 residues long. V was cut by 7 bases and J by 0 bases, with 12 bases left in between. CDR1 and CDR2 (germline): MGHDK, SYGVNS. Written as DNA, the CDR3 is TGTGCCAGCAAACCGCCAGGTGTGAACACTGAAGCTTTCTTT. Its protein is CASKPPGVNTEAFF.

This clone was detected a few times. The chain couples TRBV5-6 to TRBJ1-5, with 7 nucleotides matching TRBD1. CDR3 length: 15 amino acids. The V gene end was trimmed by 0 bases and the J gene end by 5 bases; junction bases not matched to a gene: 5. CDR1 SGHDT and CDR2 YYEEEE come from the germline V gene. The CDR3 loop is CASSLGDSSYQPQHF. The CDR3 DNA is TGTGCCAGCAGCTTGGGGGACAGCTCATATCAGCCCCAGCATTTT. Combining the CDR3 with reference TRBV5-6 and TRBJ1-5 gives the whole variable domain DAGVTQSPTHLIKTRGQQVTLRCSPKSGHDTVSWYQQALGQGPQFIFQYYEEEERQRGNFPDRFSGHQFPNYSSELNVNALLLGDSALYLCASSLGDSSYQPQHFGDGTRLSIL.

The V call is TRBV2, the J call TRBJ2-2; 11 nucleotides agree with TRBD1. Per the germline V gene, CDR1 is SNHLY and CDR2 is FYNNEI. Unmatched junction bases numbered 2, after V lost 6 bases and J lost 5 bases. This CDR3 spans 14 amino acids. Written as DNA, the CDR3 is TGTGCCAGCAGGGACAGGGGGCTTACCGGGGAGCTGTTTTTT. Amino acid sequence: CASRDRGLTGELFF.